A selection of T cell receptor beta chains follows, all from one sample in a study of post-analysis software for immune sequencing data. Using its own MiXCR run on the PCR reads, TCRdb lists one record per CDR3 protein. This sample has some 260,000 distinct CDR3 sequences, with 35% to 45% found just once. The material sequenced was blood. Receptor source: a girl between 10 and 17 years old with multiple sclerosis. Each CDR3 is given without its conserved first and last residue. Size tells how often a clone was seen (once, few, many) or the class of an expanded clone, and some rows leave it out.

ASSPGQAAANEKLF	TRBV5-1	few
ASKPTAAGVSDTQY	TRBV10-2	many
ASSFLLLGRENIQY	TRBV5-5	many
ASSYRRLAESVYEQY	TRBV11-2	few
ASSLRFRDRANSPPH	TRBV11-2	few
ASSTGGAAGAYNEQF	TRBV11-2	.
ASSLTSGIGNTGELF	TRBV7-3	.
SAVDPLAKNIQY	TRBV29-1	many
ASSDRQGQGEKLF	TRBV2	.
ASLFDQNQETQY	TRBV27	once
ASTRESGSSTDTQY	TRBV5-1	.
ASSYNRGRTGANVLT	TRBV6-5	many
SARVIRWADTQY	TRBV20-1	.
ASSLEGEVTEAF	TRBV5-5	few
ASSPLGAGNGNEQF	TRBV4-2	many
ASSKTGCGIEQY	TRBV21-1	.
ASSQQGTTDTQY	TRBV7-3	many
ASSFIRQGGSGYT	TRBV12-3/TRBV12-4	few
ASSEARLAGADTQY	TRBV2	.
SAESTGSGYNEQF	TRBV29-1	.
ASRLSPPETQF	TRBV27	.
ASGLGQTNEKLF	TRBV5-6	few
ASSHGLAGVNEQF	TRBV7-2	.
ASSQDRSMLTF	TRBV14	few
ASSLEVAGYNEQY	TRBV5-5	.
ASSLGGAAYGYT	TRBV27	many
ASSLGALTYEQY	TRBV6-5	.
SANRGGLNQPQH	TRBV20-1	.
VSSLGGDPDTQY	TRBV13	many
SAKGGPGELF	TRBV20-1	.
ASSLGEDSEQF	TRBV7-2	.
SESGVVETQY	TRBV29-1	.
ASSPGTGSGGYT	TRBV6-2/TRBV6-3	few
ASSLELAGGNEQF	TRBV5-1	many
SARHSGQAGNTIY	TRBV20-1	.
ASSPGAGQRDEQF	TRBV5-1	.
SARLAGIYNEQF	TRBV20-1	.
ASSSDLKETQY	TRBV5-1	.
SARPVARGELF	TRBV20-1	.
SVEGTQTGSTDTQY	TRBV29-1	.
ASSRDRGTEAF	TRBV12-3/TRBV12-4	few